This record looks at one TCR beta chain sequence and its context. These data are taken from a study of blood T cells in healthy people across ages. Alongside a J-beta primer mix, a sample-barcoded 5' primer served in a second PCR lasting about 6 to 12 cycles. MiXCR, applied by TCRdb to the 5' RACE reads, yields one record per CDR3 protein. Among over 950,000 distinct CDR3 sequences listed, under 40% were seen once. V lost 6 bases to trimming and J lost 9 bases, with 15 bases between them. Germline assignment: CDR1 SGHAT and CDR2 FQNNGV. This CDR3 is 13 amino acids long. The sequenced material came from blood. The chain employs TRBV11-2 and TRBJ2-1; D possibly corresponds to TRBD2 (6 bases). This sequence originates from a man between 18 and 35 years old in good health. The CDR3 protein is CASRISGVFEQFF. The CDR3 nucleotides are TGTGCCAGCAGAATATCGGGGGTTTTTGAGCAGTTCTTC.